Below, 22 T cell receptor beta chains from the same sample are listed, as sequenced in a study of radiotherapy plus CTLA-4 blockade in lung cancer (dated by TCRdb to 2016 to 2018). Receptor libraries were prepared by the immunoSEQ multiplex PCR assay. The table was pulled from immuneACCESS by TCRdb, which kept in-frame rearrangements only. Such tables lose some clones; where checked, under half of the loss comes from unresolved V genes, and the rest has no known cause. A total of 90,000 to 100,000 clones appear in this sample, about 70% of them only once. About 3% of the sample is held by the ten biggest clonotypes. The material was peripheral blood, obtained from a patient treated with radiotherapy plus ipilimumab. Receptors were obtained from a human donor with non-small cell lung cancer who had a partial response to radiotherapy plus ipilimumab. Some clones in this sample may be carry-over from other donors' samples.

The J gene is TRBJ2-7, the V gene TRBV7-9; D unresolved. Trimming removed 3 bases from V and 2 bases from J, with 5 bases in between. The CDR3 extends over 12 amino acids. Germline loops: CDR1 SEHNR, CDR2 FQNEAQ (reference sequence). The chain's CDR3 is CASSFNPYEQYF. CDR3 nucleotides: TGTGCCAGCAGCTTTAATCCCTACGAGCAGTACTTC.

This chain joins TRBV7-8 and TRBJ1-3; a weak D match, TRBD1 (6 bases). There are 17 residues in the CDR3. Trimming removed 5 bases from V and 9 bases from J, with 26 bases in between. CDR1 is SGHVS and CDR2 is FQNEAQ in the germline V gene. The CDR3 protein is CASSQNDRPTLGGTIYF. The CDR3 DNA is TGTGCCAGCAGCCAAAATGACAGGCCTACTCTGGGTGGCACCATATATTTT.

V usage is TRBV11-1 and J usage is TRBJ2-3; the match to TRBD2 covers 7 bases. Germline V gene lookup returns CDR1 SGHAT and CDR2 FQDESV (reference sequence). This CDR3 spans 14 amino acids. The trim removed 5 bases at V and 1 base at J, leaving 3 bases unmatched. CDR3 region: CASSKREGTDTQYF. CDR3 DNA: TGTGCCAGCAGCAAACGGGAGGGCACAGATACGCAGTATTTT.

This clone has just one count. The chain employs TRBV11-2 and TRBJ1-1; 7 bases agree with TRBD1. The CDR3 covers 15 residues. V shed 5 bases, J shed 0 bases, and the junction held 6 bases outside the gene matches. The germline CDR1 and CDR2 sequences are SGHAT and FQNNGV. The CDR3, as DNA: TGTGCCAGCAGCCCTGGGGGACAGCTGAACACTGAAGCTTTCTTT. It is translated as CASSPGGQLNTEAFF.

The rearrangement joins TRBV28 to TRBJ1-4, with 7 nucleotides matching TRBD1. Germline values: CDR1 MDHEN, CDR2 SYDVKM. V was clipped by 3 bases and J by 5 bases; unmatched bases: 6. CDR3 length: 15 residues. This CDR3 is CASSLRGQRNEKLFF. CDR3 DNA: TGTGCCAGCAGTTTGAGGGGACAGCGGAATGAAAAACTGTTTTTT.

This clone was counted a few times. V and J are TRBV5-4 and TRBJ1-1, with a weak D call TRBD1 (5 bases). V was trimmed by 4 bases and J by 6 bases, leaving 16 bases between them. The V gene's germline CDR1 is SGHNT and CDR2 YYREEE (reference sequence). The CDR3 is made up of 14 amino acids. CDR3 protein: CASSQGPGSAEAFF. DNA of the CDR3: TGTGCCAGCAGCCAGGGTCCGGGTTCAGCTGAAGCTTTCTTT.

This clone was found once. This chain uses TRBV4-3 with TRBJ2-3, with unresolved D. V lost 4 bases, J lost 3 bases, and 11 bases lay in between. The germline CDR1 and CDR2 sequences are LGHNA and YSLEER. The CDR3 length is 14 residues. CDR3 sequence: CASSLRVLTDTQYF. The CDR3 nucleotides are TGCGCCAGCAGCCTTCGGGTCCTTACAGATACGCAGTATTTT.

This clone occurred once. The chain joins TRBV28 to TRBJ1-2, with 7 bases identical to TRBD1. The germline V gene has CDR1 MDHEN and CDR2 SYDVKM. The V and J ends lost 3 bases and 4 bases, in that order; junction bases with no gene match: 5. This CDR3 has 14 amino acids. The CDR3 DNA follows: TGTGCCAGCAGTTTGCAGGGGGGATCCTATGGCTACACCTTC. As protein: CASSLQGGSYGYTF.

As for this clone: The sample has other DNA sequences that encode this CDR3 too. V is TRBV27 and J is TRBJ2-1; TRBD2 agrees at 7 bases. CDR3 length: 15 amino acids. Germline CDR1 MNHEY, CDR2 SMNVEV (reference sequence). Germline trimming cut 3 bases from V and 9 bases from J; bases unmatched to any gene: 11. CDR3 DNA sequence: TGTGCCAGCAGTTTGAATGGGAGGGGAGTTGGTGAGCAGTTCTTC. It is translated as CASSLNGRGVGEQFF.

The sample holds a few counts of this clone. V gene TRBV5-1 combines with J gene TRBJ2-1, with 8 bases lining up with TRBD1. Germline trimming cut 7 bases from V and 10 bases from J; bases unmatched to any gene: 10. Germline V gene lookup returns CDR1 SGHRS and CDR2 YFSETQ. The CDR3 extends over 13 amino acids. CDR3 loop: CASRKDRVEEQFF. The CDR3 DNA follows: TGCGCCAGCCGTAAGGACAGGGTCGAGGAGCAGTTCTTC.

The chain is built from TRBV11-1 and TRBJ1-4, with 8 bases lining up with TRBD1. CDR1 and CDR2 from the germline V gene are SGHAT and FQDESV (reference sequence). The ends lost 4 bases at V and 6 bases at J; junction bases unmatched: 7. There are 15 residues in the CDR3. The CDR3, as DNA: TGTGCCAGCAGCTCACGGACAGGGTCGGATGAAAAACTGTTTTTT. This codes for CASSSRTGSDEKLFF.

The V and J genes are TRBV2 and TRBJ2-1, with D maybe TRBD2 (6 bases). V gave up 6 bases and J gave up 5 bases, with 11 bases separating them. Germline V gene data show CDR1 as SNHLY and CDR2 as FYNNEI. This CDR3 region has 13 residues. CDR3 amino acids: CASRDGGNNEQFF. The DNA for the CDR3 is TGTGCCAGCAGGGATGGAGGGAACAATGAGCAGTTCTTC.

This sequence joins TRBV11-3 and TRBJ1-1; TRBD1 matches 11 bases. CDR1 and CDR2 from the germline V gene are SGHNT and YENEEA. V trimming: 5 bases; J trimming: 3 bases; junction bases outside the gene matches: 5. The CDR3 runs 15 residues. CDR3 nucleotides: TGTGCCAGCAGCCCGGACAGGGGGCAGGACACTGAAGCTTTCTTT. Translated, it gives CASSPDRGQDTEAFF.

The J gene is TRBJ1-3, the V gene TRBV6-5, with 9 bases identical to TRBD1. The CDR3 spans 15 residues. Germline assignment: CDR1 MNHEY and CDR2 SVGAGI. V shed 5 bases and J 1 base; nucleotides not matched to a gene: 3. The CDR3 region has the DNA TGTGCCAGCAGTACAGGGGGCCTTTCTGGAAACACCATATATTTT. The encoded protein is CASSTGGLSGNTIYF.

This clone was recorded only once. The CDR3 spells CASSNRLAGVTDTQYF. The CDR3 DNA sequence: TGTGCCAGTAGTAATCGGCTAGCGGGAGTAACAGATACGCAGTATTTT. The V and J genes are TRBV19 and TRBJ2-3, with TRBD2 matching 10 bases. The trim removed 4 bases at V and 3 bases at J, leaving 7 bases unmatched. Germline V gene lookup returns CDR1 LNHDA and CDR2 SQIVND (reference sequence). The CDR3 runs to 16 residues.

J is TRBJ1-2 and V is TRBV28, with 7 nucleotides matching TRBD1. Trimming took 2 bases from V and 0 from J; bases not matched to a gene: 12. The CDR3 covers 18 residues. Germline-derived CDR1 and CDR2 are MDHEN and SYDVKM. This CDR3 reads CASSLAGTASLANYGYTF. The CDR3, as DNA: TGTGCCAGCAGTTTAGCCGGGACAGCCAGTTTAGCTAACTATGGCTACACCTTC.

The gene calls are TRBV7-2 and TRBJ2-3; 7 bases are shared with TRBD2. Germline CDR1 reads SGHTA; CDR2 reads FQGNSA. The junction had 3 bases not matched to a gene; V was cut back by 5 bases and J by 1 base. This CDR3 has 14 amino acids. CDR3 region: CASSPSGRTDTQYF. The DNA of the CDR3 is TGTGCCAGCAGCCCTAGCGGCCGCACAGATACGCAGTATTTT.

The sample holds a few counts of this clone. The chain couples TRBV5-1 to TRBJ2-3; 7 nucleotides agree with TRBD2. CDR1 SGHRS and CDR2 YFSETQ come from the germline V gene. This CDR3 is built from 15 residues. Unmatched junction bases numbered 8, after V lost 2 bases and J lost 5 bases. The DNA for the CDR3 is TGCGCCAGCAGCTTACGGGACTACTCACAAGATACGCAGTATTTT. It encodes CASSLRDYSQDTQYF.

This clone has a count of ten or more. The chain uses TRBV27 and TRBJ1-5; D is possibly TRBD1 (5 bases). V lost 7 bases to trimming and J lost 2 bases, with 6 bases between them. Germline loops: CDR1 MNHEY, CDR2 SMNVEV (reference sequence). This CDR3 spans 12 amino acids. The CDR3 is CASTTGNQPQHF. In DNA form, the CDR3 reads TGTGCCAGCACGACAGGCAATCAGCCCCAGCATTTT.

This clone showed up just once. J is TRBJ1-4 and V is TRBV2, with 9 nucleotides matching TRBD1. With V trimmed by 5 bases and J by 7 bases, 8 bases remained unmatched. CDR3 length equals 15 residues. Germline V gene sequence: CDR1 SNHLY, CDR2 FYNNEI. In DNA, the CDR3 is TGTGCCAGCAGTCGGACAGGGGTTCGGGCTGAAAAACTGTTTTTT. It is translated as CASSRTGVRAEKLFF.

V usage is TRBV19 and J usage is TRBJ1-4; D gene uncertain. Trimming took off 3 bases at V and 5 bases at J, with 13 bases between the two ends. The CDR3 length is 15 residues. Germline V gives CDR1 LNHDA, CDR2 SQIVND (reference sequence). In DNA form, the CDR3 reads TGTGCCAGTAGTATCCGACACCCGACGAATGAAAAACTGTTTTTT. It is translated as CASSIRHPTNEKLFF. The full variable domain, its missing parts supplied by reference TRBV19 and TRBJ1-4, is DGGITQSPKYLFRKEGQNVTLSCEQNLNHDAMYWYRQDPGQGLRLIYYSQIVNDFQKGDIAEGYSVSREKKESFPLTVTSAQKNPTAFYLCASSIRHPTNEKLFFGSGTQLSVL.

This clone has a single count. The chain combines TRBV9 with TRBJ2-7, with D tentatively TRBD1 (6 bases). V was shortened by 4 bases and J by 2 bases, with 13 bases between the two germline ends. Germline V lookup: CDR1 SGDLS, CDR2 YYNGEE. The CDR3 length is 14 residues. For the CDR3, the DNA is TGTGCCAGCAGCCCGGGGACACCCCCCTACGAGCAGTACTTC. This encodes CASSPGTPPYEQYF.